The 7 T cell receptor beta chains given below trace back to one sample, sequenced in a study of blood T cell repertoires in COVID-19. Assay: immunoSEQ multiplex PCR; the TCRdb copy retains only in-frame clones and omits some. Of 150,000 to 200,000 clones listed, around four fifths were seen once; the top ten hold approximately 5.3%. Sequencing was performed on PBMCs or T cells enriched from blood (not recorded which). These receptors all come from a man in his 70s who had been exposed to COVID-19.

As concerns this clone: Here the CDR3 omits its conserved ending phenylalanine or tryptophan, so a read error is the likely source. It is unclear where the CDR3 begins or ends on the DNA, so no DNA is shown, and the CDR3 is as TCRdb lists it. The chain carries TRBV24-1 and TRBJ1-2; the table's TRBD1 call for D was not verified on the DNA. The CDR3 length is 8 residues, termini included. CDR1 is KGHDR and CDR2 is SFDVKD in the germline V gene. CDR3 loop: CATRTGAT.

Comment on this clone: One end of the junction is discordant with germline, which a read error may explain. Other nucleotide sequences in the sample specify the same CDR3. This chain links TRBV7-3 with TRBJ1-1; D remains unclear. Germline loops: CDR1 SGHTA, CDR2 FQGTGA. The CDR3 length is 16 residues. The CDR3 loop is CASSLPRPRVNTEAFF. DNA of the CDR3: TGTGCCAGCAGCTTACCCAGGCCGAGGGTGAACACTGAAGCCTTCTTT. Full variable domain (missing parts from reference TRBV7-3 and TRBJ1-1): GAGVSQTPSNKVTEKGKYVELRCDPISGHTALYWYRQSLGQGPEFLIYFQGTGAADDSGLPNDRFFAVRPEGSVSTLKIQRTERGDSAVYLCASSLPRPRVNTEAFFGQGTRLTVV.

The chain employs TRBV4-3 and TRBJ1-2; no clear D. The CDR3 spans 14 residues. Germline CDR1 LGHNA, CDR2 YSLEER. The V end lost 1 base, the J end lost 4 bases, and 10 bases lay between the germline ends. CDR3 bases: TGCGCCAGCAGCCAAGTCGGGTTGGGCTATGGCTACACCTTC. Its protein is CASSQVGLGYGYTF.

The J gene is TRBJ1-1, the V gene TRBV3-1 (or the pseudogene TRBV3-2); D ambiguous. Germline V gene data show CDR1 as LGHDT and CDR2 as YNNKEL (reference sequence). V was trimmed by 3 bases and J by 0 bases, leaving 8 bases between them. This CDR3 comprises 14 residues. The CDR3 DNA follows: TGTGCCAGCAGCCAGAGTTCGATGAACACTGAAGCTTTCTTT. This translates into CASSQSSMNTEAFF.

In DNA form, the CDR3 reads TGTGCCAGCAGCGCGCGGGGGGTCCTGACTTTC. This codes for CASSARGVLTF. The rearrangement joins TRBV7-9 to TRBJ2-6, with 7 bases identical to TRBD2. V dropped 5 bases and J dropped 13; count of bases not matched to a gene: 2. CDR3 length: 11 residues. Germline values: CDR1 SEHNR, CDR2 FQNEAQ (reference sequence). The full variable domain, with the rest looked up from reference TRBV7-9 and TRBJ2-6, is DTGVSQNPRHKITKRGQNVTFRCDPISEHNRLYWYRQTLGQGPEFLTYFQNEAQLEKSRLLSDRFSAERPKGSFSTLEIQRTEQGDSAMYLCASSARGVLTFGAGSRLTVL.

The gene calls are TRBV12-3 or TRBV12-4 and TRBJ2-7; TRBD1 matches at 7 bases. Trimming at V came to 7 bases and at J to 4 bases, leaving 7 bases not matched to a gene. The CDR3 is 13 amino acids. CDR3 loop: CASNKGARYEQYF. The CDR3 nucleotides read TGTGCCAGCAATAAGGGGGCGAGGTACGAGCAGTACTTC.

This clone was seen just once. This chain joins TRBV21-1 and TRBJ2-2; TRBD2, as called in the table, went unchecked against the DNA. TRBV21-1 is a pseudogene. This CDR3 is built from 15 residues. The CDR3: CASSKETTNTGELFF. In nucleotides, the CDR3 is TGTGCCAGCAGCAAAGAGACGACTAACACCGGGGAGCTGTTTTTT.